The 27 T cell receptor beta chains reported below all come from one sample, sequenced in a study of cytomegalovirus exposure and HLA in healthy donors. The PCR used 60 Vbeta and 13 Jbeta primers. Profiled with immunoSEQ multiplex PCR; TCRdb holds only in-frame clones, not every one. This table holds 90,000 to 150,000 clones, 70% to 80% found once. Sequenced material: PBMCs. Receptors originate from a woman in her 40s in good health and CMV-seropositive.

This clone was seen a handful of times. This chain joins TRBV19 and TRBJ2-2; the D is unclear. This CDR3 has 16 residues. Per germline, CDR1 LNHDA and CDR2 SQIVND (reference sequence). V was cut by 4 bases and J by 4 bases, with 16 bases left in between. The CDR3 DNA reads TGTGCCAGTAGTAGAGACCCCCAGGTGACCACCGGGGAGCTGTTTTTT. This translates into CASSRDPQVTTGELFF.

This clone was seen more than once but under ten times. The chain has TRBV6-6 and TRBJ2-7, with D uncertain. V was pared by 5 bases and J by 1 base, with 6 bases between. Germline CDR1 reads MNHNY; CDR2 reads SVGAGI (reference sequence). The CDR3 contains 12 residues. The CDR3 loop is CASSQESYEQYF. DNA of the CDR3: TGTGCCAGCAGTCAGGAATCCTACGAGCAGTACTTC.

The gene calls are TRBV6-1 and TRBJ2-7; 7 bases align to TRBD1. Germline CDR1 is MNHNS and CDR2 is SASEGT. The junction had 8 bases not matched to a gene; V was cut back by 8 bases and J by 1 base. This CDR3 is built from 14 residues. The CDR3 DNA reads TGTGCCAGCGACCCTTCGGGACAGTCCTACGAGCAGTACTTC. It is translated as CASDPSGQSYEQYF.

The genes are TRBV5-1 and TRBJ1-2; 8 bases agree with TRBD1. The V and J ends lost 7 bases and 2 bases, in that order; junction bases with no gene match: 4. The CDR3 spans 13 residues. From germline, CDR1 is SGHRS and CDR2 YFSETQ. CDR3 DNA sequence: TGCGCCAGCGGGGACAGGCCCAACTATGGCTACACCTTC. As protein: CASGDRPNYGYTF.

The chain recombines TRBV6-6 with TRBJ2-5; tentative D call: TRBD1 (6 bases). CDR1 and CDR2 from the germline V gene are MNHNY and SVGAGI (reference sequence). The CDR3 covers 13 residues. Trimming took off 8 bases at V and 3 bases at J, with 13 bases between the two ends. In DNA, the CDR3 is TGTGCCAGCCGATGGACAGCCGAAGAGACCCAGTACTTC. It codes for CASRWTAEETQYF.

The chain joins TRBV6-5 to TRBJ1-2, with a possible D match to TRBD1 (5 bases). Germline values: CDR1 MNHEY, CDR2 SVGAGI. The V end lost 5 bases, the J end lost 5 bases, and 18 bases lay between the germline ends. This CDR3 region has 15 residues. CDR3 DNA sequence: TGTGCCAGCAGTCCCTATGGGACTCTTAGATATGGCTACACCTTC. It is translated as CASSPYGTLRYGYTF.

This clone was picked up a small number of times. The genes are TRBV5-4 and TRBJ2-4; TRBD1 matches 9 bases. Germline lookup yields CDR1 SGHNT and CDR2 YYREEE (reference sequence). The junction had 6 bases not matched to a gene; V was cut back by 4 bases and J by 4 bases. The CDR3 consists of 15 residues. The CDR3 here is CASSGQGNKKNIQYF. As DNA, the CDR3 is TGTGCCAGCAGCGGACAGGGGAATAAGAAAAACATTCAGTACTTC.

V usage is TRBV4-1 and J usage is TRBJ1-3; D is ambiguous. The ends were cut back, 4 bases at V and 0 bases at J, with 13 bases in the middle. The CDR3 is 16 amino acids. Per germline, CDR1 MGHRA and CDR2 YSYEKL. Here the CDR3 reads CASSRLEDTSGNTIYF. CDR3 DNA sequence: TGCGCCAGCAGCCGACTGGAGGATACCTCTGGAAACACCATATATTTT.

The DNA of the CDR3 is TGTGCCAGCACCACTGAGACAGGGACCGGCTACACCTTC. Translation: CASTTETGTGYTF. J is TRBJ1-2 and V is TRBV25-1, with TRBD1 identical over 7 bases. Germline CDR1 is MGHDK and CDR2 is SYGVNS. The CDR3 runs 13 residues. Unmatched junction bases numbered 10, after V lost 7 bases and J lost 8 bases.

This clone was recorded a few times. J is TRBJ2-5 and V is TRBV18, with 7 bases lining up with TRBD2. V lost 4 bases to trimming and J lost 1 base; unmatched junction nucleotides: 6. Germline V gives CDR1 KGHSH, CDR2 LQKENI. This CDR3 contains 15 residues. In DNA, the CDR3 is TGTGCCAGCTCACTCGCCGGGACTACCCAAGAGACCCAGTACTTC. The encoded protein is CASSLAGTTQETQYF.

This clone was picked up a small number of times. The chain has TRBV27 and TRBJ1-1, with D perhaps matching TRBD1 (6 bases). The CDR3 extends over 14 amino acids. V lost 5 bases and J lost 9, with 19 bases in between. The germline CDR1 and CDR2 sequences are MNHEY and SMNVEV (reference sequence). Written as DNA, the CDR3 is TGTGCCAGCAGTGTAGCCGGGACAAGGAGCCAAGCTTTCTTT. Translating gives CASSVAGTRSQAFF.

The chain couples TRBV7-8 to TRBJ2-7; D perhaps matches TRBD1 (5 bases). The CDR3 is 14 residues long. V gave up 4 bases and J gave up 2 bases, with 12 bases separating them. Germline CDR1 SGHVS, CDR2 FQNEAQ. CDR3 region: CASSSRSGTYEQYF. The CDR3 coding sequence is TGTGCCAGCAGCTCCCGTTCAGGGACCTACGAGCAGTACTTC.

The chain uses TRBV6-4 and TRBJ2-3; TRBD1 might be the D (6 bases). This CDR3 spans 14 amino acids. Trimming stripped 3 bases from V and 1 base from J, with 8 bases between. Germline V lookup: CDR1 MRHNA, CDR2 SNTAGT. The CDR3 here is CASSEGGGTDTQYF. The CDR3 nucleotides are TGTGCCAGCAGTGAAGGGGGAGGCACAGATACGCAGTATTTT.

This clone occurred a few times. This chain uses TRBV5-1 with TRBJ2-3; 7 positions agree with TRBD1. This CDR3 region has 15 residues. Unmatched junction bases numbered 10, after V lost 4 bases and J lost 5 bases. Looked up from germline, CDR1 is SGHRS and CDR2 is YFSETQ. In DNA, the CDR3 is TGCGCCAGCAGCCCCGACAGGGTAGTCAGAGATACGCAGTATTTT. It translates to CASSPDRVVRDTQYF.

This sequence joins TRBV2 and TRBJ2-7, with D possibly matching TRBD2 (6 bases). The CDR3 spans 15 residues. Trimming took 8 bases from V and 2 from J, leaving 19 bases between them. The V gene's germline CDR1 is SNHLY and CDR2 FYNNEI. The DNA of the CDR3 is TGTGCCAGCTCGAGGGTGAGGAGGGGTCCCTACGAGCAGTACTTC. Translated, it gives CASSRVRRGPYEQYF.

J is TRBJ2-7 and V is TRBV5-4, with D possibly TRBD1 on 6 matching bases. CDR1 is SGHNT, CDR2 YYREEE, per germline (reference sequence). The CDR3 extends over 11 amino acids. The CDR3, as DNA: TGTGCCAGCAGCTGGACAGCGGACTGGGGAGTC. The encoded protein is CASSWTADWGV.

This clone was seen a few times. For the CDR3, the DNA is TGTGCCAGCAGCGTCCAGGGGCGGGCTAATGAAAAACTGTTTTTT. It encodes CASSVQGRANEKLFF. The J gene is TRBJ1-4, the V gene TRBV9, with D tentatively TRBD1 (6 bases). The CDR3 length is 15 residues. V gave up 2 bases and J gave up 3 bases, with 11 bases separating them. Germline CDR1 SGDLS, CDR2 YYNGEE.

The chain has TRBV5-1 and TRBJ1-1; D is undetermined. Germline CDR1 SGHRS, CDR2 YFSETQ. V lost 0 bases and J 4 bases, leaving 10 bases between the germline ends. This CDR3 is built from 14 residues. CDR3 loop: CASSLEDRGTEAFF. For the CDR3, the DNA is TGCGCCAGCAGCTTGGAGGACCGGGGCACTGAAGCTTTCTTT.

This chain joins TRBV11-2 and TRBJ2-3, with D perhaps TRBD2 (5 bases). The V end was cut by 1 base, the J end by 2 bases, with 10 bases between. Germline CDR1 reads SGHAT; CDR2 reads FQNNGV. This CDR3 spans 15 amino acids. Here the CDR3 DNA reads TGTGCCAGCAGCTTAGCCAGCGGATACACAGATACGCAGTATTTT. It specifies CASSLASGYTDTQYF. Full variable domain (missing parts from reference TRBV11-2 and TRBJ2-3): EAGVAQSPRYKIIEKRQSVAFWCNPISGHATLYWYQQILGQGPKLLIQFQNNGVVDDSQLPKDRFSAERLKGVDSTLKIQPAKLEDSAVYLCASSLASGYTDTQYFGPGTRLTVL.

In its sample, this clone was seen once. The chain uses TRBV30 and TRBJ2-2, with D possibly being TRBD2 (7 bases). The V and J ends lost 3 bases and 3 bases respectively, with 14 bases between them. Germline V lookup: CDR1 GTSNPN, CDR2 SVGIG (reference sequence). The CDR3 is 15 residues long. CDR3 region: CAWRLGGGYTGELFF. The CDR3 bases are TGTGCCTGGAGGCTAGGGGGGGGGTACACCGGGGAGCTGTTTTTT. Combining the CDR3 with reference TRBV30 and TRBJ2-2 gives the whole variable domain SQTIHQWPATLVQPVGSPLSLECTVEGTSNPNLYWYRQAAGRGLQLLFYSVGIGQISSEVPQNLSASRPQDRQFILSSKKLLLSDSGFYLCAWRLGGGYTGELFFGEGSRLTVL.

The chain has TRBV4-1 and TRBJ2-1; 7 bases line up with TRBD2. Germline V gives CDR1 MGHRA, CDR2 YSYEKL. V shed 4 bases and J 4 bases; nucleotides not matched to a gene: 7. The CDR3 has 15 amino acids. Written as DNA, the CDR3 is TGCGCCAGCAGCCCGTCCCGGGGGGAGTACAATGAGCAGTTCTTC. This encodes CASSPSRGEYNEQFF.

The chain uses TRBV5-1 and TRBJ2-1; TRBD2 agrees at 14 bases. The CDR3 sequence is 16 residues long. J was trimmed by 6 bases and V by 4 bases; bases with no gene match: 6. Germline V gives CDR1 SGHRS, CDR2 YFSETQ. The CDR3 DNA follows: TGCGCCAGCAGCATCCCGACTAGCGGGGGGGCCAATGAGCAGTTCTTC. Translation: CASSIPTSGGANEQFF.

This clone was seen only a few times. The chain combines TRBV5-1 with TRBJ2-7; D is possibly TRBD2 (6 bases). The V end was cut by 2 bases, the J end by 6 bases, with 15 bases between. There are 14 residues in the CDR3. From germline, CDR1 is SGHRS and CDR2 YFSETQ. The CDR3 spells CASSFWQGGGEQYF. DNA of the CDR3: TGCGCCAGCAGCTTCTGGCAGGGAGGTGGCGAGCAGTACTTC.

V gene TRBV9 combines with J gene TRBJ1-3, with D hard to call. The CDR3 runs 11 residues. Germline CDR1 reads SGDLS; CDR2 reads YYNGEE. Trimming removed 5 bases at V and 5 bases at J, with 5 bases between. Here the CDR3 DNA reads TGTGCCAGCAGGACAAGAAACACCATATATTTT. It yields the protein CASRTRNTIYF.

The chain carries TRBV10-3 and TRBJ1-2; 7 bases line up with TRBD1. Germline V gene lookup returns CDR1 ENHRY and CDR2 SYGVKD. V lost 3 bases to trimming and J lost 4 bases; unmatched junction nucleotides: 2. The length of the CDR3 is 13 residues. This CDR3 is CAISEGTVYGYTF. CDR3 in DNA: TGTGCCATCAGTGAAGGGACAGTCTATGGCTACACCTTC.

This chain connects TRBV2 to TRBJ1-1; 9 nucleotides agree with TRBD1. Germline CDR1 reads SNHLY; CDR2 reads FYNNEI. With V trimmed by 6 bases and J by 1 base, 3 bases remained unmatched. This CDR3 contains 14 residues. CDR3 nucleotide sequence: TGTGCCAGCAGAGACAGGGGGGGGAACACTGAAGCTTTCTTT. It translates to CASRDRGGNTEAFF.

The chain uses TRBV30 and TRBJ1-3, with D possibly being TRBD1 (6 bases). CDR3 length: 15 residues. Germline CDR1 is GTSNPN and CDR2 is SVGIG (reference sequence). With 2 bases removed from V and 0 bases from J, the gap between germline ends came to 11 bases. CDR3 residues: CAWSQDSRSGNTIYF. The CDR3 bases are TGTGCCTGGAGTCAGGACAGTCGCTCTGGAAACACCATATATTTT. The whole variable domain, filled in from reference TRBV30 and TRBJ1-3, reads SQTIHQWPATLVQPVGSPLSLECTVEGTSNPNLYWYRQAAGRGLQLLFYSVGIGQISSEVPQNLSASRPQDRQFILSSKKLLLSDSGFYLCAWSQDSRSGNTIYFGEGSWLTVV.